This section outlines one TCR beta chain sequence together with its context. As yet, its antigen is unknown. The data were taken from a study of blood T cells in healthy people across ages. Turning to the study itself: Roughly one uniquely barcoded beta molecule per two T cells was captured.

Losses at the gene ends were 6 bases for V and 6 bases for J; bases not matched to a gene: 10. CDR3 length: 16 residues. A sample-barcoded 5' primer and a J-beta primer mix were used in a second PCR of about 7 to 11 cycles. TCRdb ran MiXCR on the 5' RACE reads and lists one entry per CDR3 protein. The table has 270,000 or so distinct CDR3 sequences, less than 30% seen once. PBMCs were isolated at a quantity of at least 7 million per sample. Notes on the study in general: Estimates based on one million T cells were treated as lower bounds. Older individuals had lower TCR beta diversity per million T cells (the decline was roughly linear).

The receptor's source is a woman in her 70s in good health. The sample comprised blood. V gene TRBV12-3 or TRBV12-4 combines with J gene TRBJ2-1, with 11 bases matching TRBD2. DNA of the CDR3: TGTGCCAGCAGACCCCGTAGCGGGAGGGCTAGCAATGAGCAGTTCTTC. This codes for CASRPRSGRASNEQFF.